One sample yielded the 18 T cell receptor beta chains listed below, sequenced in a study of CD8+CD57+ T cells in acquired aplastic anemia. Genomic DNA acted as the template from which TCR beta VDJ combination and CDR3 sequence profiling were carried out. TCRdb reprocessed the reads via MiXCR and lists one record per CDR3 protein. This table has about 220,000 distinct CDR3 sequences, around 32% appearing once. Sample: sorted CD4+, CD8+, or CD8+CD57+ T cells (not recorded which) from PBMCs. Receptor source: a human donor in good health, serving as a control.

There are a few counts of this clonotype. The CDR3 reads CASSLFGVGPGDGYTF. The CDR3 DNA sequence: TGTGCCAGCAGCTTGTTTGGTGTGGGGCCAGGGGATGGCTACACCTTC. The genes are TRBV5-6 and TRBJ1-2, with D maybe TRBD1 (6 bases). The CDR3 has 16 amino acids. Trimming cost V 1 base and J 6 bases, with 19 bases left between them. CDR1 is SGHDT and CDR2 is YYEEEE in the germline V gene.

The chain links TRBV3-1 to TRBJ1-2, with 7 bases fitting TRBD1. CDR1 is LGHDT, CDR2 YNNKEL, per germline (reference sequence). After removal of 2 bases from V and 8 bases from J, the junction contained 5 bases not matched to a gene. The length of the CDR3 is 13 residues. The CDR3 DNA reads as TGTGCCAGCAGCCAATCACAGGGGCGCGGCTACACCTTC. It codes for CASSQSQGRGYTF.

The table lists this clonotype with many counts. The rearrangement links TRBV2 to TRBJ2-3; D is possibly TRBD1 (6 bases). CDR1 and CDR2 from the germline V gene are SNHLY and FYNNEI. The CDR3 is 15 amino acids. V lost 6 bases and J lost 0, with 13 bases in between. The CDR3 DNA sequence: TGTGCCAGCAGCGAAAACGGACAGAGCACAGATACGCAGTATTTT. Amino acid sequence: CASSENGQSTDTQYF. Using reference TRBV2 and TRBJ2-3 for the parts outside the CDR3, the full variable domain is EPEVTQTPSHQVTQMGQEVILRCVPISNHLYFYWYRQILGQKVEFLVSFYNNEISEKSEIFDDQFSVERPDGSNFTLKIRSTKLEDSAMYFCASSENGQSTDTQYFGPGTRLTVL.

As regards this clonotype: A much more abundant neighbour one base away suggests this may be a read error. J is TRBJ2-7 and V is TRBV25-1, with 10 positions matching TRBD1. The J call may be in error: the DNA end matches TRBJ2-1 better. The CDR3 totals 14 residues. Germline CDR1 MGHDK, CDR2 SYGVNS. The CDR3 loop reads CASSRTGTGDEQFF. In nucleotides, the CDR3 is TGTGCCAGCAGCCGTACCGGGACAGGGGATGAGCAGTTCTTC.

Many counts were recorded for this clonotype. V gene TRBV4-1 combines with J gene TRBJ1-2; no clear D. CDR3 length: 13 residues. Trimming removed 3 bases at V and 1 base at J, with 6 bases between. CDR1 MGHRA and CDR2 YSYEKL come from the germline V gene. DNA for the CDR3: TGCGCCAGCAGCCAGAGGGTTAACTATGGCTACACCTTC. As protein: CASSQRVNYGYTF.

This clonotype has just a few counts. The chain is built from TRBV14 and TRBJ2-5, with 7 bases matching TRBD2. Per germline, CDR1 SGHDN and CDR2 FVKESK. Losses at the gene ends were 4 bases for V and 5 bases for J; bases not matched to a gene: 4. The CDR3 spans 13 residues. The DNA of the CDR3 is TGTGCCAGCAGCCCGGGACTACTTGAGACCCAGTACTTC. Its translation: CASSPGLLETQYF.

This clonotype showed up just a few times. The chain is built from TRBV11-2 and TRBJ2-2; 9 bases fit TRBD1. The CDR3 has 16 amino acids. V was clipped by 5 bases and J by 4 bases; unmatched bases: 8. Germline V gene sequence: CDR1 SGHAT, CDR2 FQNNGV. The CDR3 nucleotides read TGTGCCAGCAGCCCCGGGACAGGGTGGGGCACCGGGGAGCTGTTTTTT. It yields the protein CASSPGTGWGTGELFF.

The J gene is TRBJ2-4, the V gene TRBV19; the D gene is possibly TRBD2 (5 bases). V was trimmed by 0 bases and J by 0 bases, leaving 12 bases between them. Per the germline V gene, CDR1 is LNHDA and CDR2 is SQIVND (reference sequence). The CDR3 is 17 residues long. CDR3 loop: CASSIDPGRVAKNIQYF. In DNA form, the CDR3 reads TGTGCCAGTAGTATAGATCCGGGGAGAGTAGCCAAAAACATTCAGTACTTC.

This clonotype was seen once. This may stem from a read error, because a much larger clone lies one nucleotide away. The CDR3 DNA is TGTGCCAGCAGTTACAGTGGATATGGCTACACCTTC. This gives the protein CASSYSGYGYTF. The V and J genes are TRBV3-1 and TRBJ1-2; unclear D gene. The CDR3 contains 12 residues. CDR1 and CDR2 from the germline V gene are LGHDT and YNNKEL (reference sequence). Trimming left V 6 bases short and J 5 bases short, with 10 bases between.

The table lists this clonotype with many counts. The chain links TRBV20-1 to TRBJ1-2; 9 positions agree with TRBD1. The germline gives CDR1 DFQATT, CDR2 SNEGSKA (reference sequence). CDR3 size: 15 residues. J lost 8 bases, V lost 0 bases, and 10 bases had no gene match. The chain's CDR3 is CSAREGSGTGRGYTF. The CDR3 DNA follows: TGCAGTGCTAGAGAGGGATCCGGGACAGGGAGAGGCTACACCTTC.

The DNA of the CDR3 is TGTGCCAGCAGCTTAGTTGGAGGAGGGGAGCTGTTTTTT. The encoded protein is CASSLVGGGELFF. The chain employs TRBV7-2 and TRBJ2-2, with a tentative D call TRBD2 (5 bases). Germline CDR1 and CDR2: SGHTA and FQGNSA. With 1 base removed from V and 8 bases from J, the gap between germline ends came to 8 bases. There are 13 residues in the CDR3.

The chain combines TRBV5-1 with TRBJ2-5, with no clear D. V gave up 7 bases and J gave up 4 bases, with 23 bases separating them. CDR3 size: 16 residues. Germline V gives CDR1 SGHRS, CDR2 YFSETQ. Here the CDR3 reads CASGNSATRLGETQYF. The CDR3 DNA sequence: TGCGCCAGCGGCAACAGTGCTACCCGCCTGGGAGAGACCCAGTACTTC. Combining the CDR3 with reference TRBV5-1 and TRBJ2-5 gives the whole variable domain KAGVTQTPRYLIKTRGQQVTLSCSPISGHRSVSWYQQTPGQGLQFLFEYFSETQRNKGNFPGRFSGRQFSNSRSEMNVSTLELGDSALYLCASGNSATRLGETQYFGPGTRLLVL.

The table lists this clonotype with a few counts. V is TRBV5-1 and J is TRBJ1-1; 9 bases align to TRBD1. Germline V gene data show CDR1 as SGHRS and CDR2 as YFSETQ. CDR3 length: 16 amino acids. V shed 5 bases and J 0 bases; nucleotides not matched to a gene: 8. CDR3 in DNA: TGCGCCAGCAGTTTCGCCTACAGGGGGCTGAACACTGAAGCTTTCTTT. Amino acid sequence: CASSFAYRGLNTEAFF.

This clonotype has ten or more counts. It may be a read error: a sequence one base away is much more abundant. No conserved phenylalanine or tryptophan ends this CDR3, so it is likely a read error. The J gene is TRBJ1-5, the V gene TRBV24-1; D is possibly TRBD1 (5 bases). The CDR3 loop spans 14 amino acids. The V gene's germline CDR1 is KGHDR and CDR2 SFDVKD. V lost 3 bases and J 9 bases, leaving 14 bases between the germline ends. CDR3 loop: CATSDRDGRLPQHL. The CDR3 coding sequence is TGTGCCACCAGTGATAGGGACGGCCGGCTGCCCCAGCATCTT.

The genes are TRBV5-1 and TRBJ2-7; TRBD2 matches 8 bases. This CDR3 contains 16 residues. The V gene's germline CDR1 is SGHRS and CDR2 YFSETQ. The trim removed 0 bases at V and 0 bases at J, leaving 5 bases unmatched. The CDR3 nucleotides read TGCGCCAGCAGCTTGGAAGTAGCGGGGATCTCCTACGAGCAGTACTTC. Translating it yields CASSLEVAGISYEQYF.

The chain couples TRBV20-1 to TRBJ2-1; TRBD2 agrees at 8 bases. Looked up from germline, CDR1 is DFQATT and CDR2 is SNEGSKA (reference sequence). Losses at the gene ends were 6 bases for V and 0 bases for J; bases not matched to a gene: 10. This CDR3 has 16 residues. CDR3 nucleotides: TGCAGTGCCGGCCGAGCGGGGGCGTTCTCCTACAATGAGCAGTTCTTC. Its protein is CSAGRAGAFSYNEQFF.

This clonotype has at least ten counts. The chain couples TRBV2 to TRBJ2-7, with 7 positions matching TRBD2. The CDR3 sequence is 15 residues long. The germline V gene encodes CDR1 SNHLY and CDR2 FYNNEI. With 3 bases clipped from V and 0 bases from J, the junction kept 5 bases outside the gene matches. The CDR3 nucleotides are TGTGCCAGCAGTGAGACAGCGGGGAGCTCCTACGAGCAGTACTTC. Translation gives CASSETAGSSYEQYF.

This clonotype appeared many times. CDR3 bases: TGTGCCAGCAGCCCCATAGCGGGGGGACTCACAGATACGCAGTATTTT. Translation: CASSPIAGGLTDTQYF. The chain carries TRBV7-9 and TRBJ2-3, with 10 nucleotides matching TRBD2. CDR3 length equals 16 residues. Germline assignment: CDR1 SEHNR and CDR2 FQNEAQ (reference sequence). With 5 bases clipped from V and 2 bases from J, the junction kept 7 bases outside the gene matches.